Each of the 29 T cell receptor beta chains below was sequenced from the same sample in a study of blood T cell repertoires in COVID-19. TCRdb's copy holds only in-frame clones and misses some; the assay was immunoSEQ multiplex PCR. The sample carries around 170,000 clones, 80% to 85% recorded once. The specimen was peripheral blood. The receptors stem from a woman aged 80 or over with COVID-19, enrolled during active disease.

This clone was counted a few times. V gene TRBV6-1 combines with J gene TRBJ1-4; 8 nucleotides match TRBD1. The CDR3 has 15 residues. The germline V gene encodes CDR1 MNHNS and CDR2 SASEGT. V dropped 8 bases and J dropped 7; count of bases not matched to a gene: 12. CDR3 loop: CASRIQGARVEKLFF. DNA for the CDR3: TGTGCCAGCCGGATCCAGGGGGCGCGAGTTGAAAAACTGTTTTTT.

V gene TRBV27 combines with J gene TRBJ1-1, with D unresolved. Trimming stripped 2 bases from V and 3 bases from J, with 7 bases between. Germline lookup yields CDR1 MNHEY and CDR2 SMNVEV (reference sequence). CDR3 length: 13 amino acids. DNA of the CDR3: TGTGCCAGCAGTTTAACAGAAGACACTGAAGCTTTCTTT. Translating gives CASSLTEDTEAFF.

This clone was counted between two and nine times. The V gene is TRBV14, the J gene TRBJ2-1, with 7 bases lining up with TRBD2. J was trimmed by 3 bases and V by 5 bases; bases with no gene match: 10. This CDR3 spans 16 amino acids. Germline V gene data show CDR1 as SGHDN and CDR2 as FVKESK. CDR3 loop: CASSWTGGRDYNEQFF. CDR3 sequence (DNA): TGTGCCAGCAGCTGGACCGGGGGGAGGGACTACAATGAGCAGTTCTTC.

The chain combines TRBV5-8 with TRBJ2-4, with 9 bases that match TRBD1. Looked up from germline, CDR1 is SGHTS and CDR2 is YDEGEE. The CDR3 sequence is 17 residues long. The ends lost 6 bases at V and 0 bases at J; junction bases unmatched: 10. In nucleotides, the CDR3 is TGTGCCAGCACCAAGGACAGGGGTATACTAGCCAAAAACATTCAGTACTTC. Translating it yields CASTKDRGILAKNIQYF.

The chain is built from TRBV28 and TRBJ1-1; D might be TRBD1 (5 bases). Germline values: CDR1 MDHEN, CDR2 SYDVKM. Trimming stripped 5 bases from V and 3 bases from J, with 13 bases between. CDR3 length equals 14 residues. The CDR3 here is CASSRGRRDTEAFF. Written as DNA, the CDR3 is TGTGCCAGCAGTCGGGGGAGAAGGGACACTGAAGCTTTCTTT.

The chain uses TRBV10-1 and TRBJ2-7; 11 bases line up with TRBD2. Per germline, CDR1 WNHNN and CDR2 SYGVQD (reference sequence). Unmatched junction bases numbered 9, after V lost 3 bases and J lost 5 bases. The CDR3 is 16 residues long. CDR3 residues: CASSDGLAGGRDEQYF. CDR3 nucleotide sequence: TGCGCCAGCAGTGACGGTCTAGCGGGAGGTAGGGACGAGCAGTACTTC.

The rearrangement uses TRBV9 and TRBJ2-1, with no clear D. This CDR3 spans 17 amino acids. CDR1 is SGDLS, CDR2 YYNGEE, per germline. V gave up 0 bases and J gave up 6 bases, with 19 bases separating them. CDR3 loop: CASSVVLGGAGTNEQFF. The CDR3 bases are TGTGCCAGCAGCGTAGTTCTCGGTGGTGCAGGTACCAATGAGCAGTTCTTC.

The rearrangement joins TRBV5-1 to TRBJ2-5, with D tentatively TRBD2 (7 bases). The CDR3 contains 15 residues. Per the germline V gene, CDR1 is SGHRS and CDR2 is YFSETQ. The V and J ends lost 2 bases and 1 base respectively, with 12 bases between them. CDR3 sequence: CASSLAGTPQETQYF. The CDR3 bases are TGCGCCAGCAGCTTAGCGGGGACACCCCAAGAGACCCAGTACTTC.

This chain joins TRBV6-1 and TRBJ2-5; 14 nucleotides match TRBD2. The CDR3 loop spans 17 amino acids. Germline CDR1 reads MNHNS; CDR2 reads SASEGT. With V trimmed by 4 bases and J by 7 bases, 11 bases remained unmatched. The CDR3 sequence is CASSAFLTSGGEVTQYF. Here the CDR3 DNA reads TGTGCCAGCAGTGCTTTTCTGACTAGCGGGGGGGAGGTGACCCAGTACTTC.

This chain uses TRBV9 with TRBJ2-3; D is possibly TRBD2 (5 bases). V lost 0 bases, J lost 5 bases, and 13 bases lay in between. CDR1 is SGDLS, CDR2 YYNGEE, per germline. There are 15 residues in the CDR3. For the CDR3, the DNA is TGTGCCAGCAGCGTAGCCCCCTCTCGGGGAGATACGCAGTATTTT. Translating it yields CASSVAPSRGDTQYF.

The chain couples TRBV7-9 to TRBJ2-1; 10 bases map to TRBD2. CDR1 SEHNR and CDR2 FQNEAQ come from the germline V gene (reference sequence). CDR3 length: 15 amino acids. The trim removed 5 bases at V and 8 bases at J, leaving 9 bases unmatched. CDR3 region: CASSPPAGGQDEQFF. The CDR3 nucleotides read TGTGCCAGCAGCCCCCCAGCGGGGGGGCAGGATGAGCAGTTCTTC.

This clone was seen more than once but under ten times. V and J are TRBV5-1 and TRBJ2-1; 12 nucleotides match TRBD1. Trimming cost V 0 bases and J 14 bases; bases outside gene matches: 9. The CDR3 totals 15 residues. Germline values: CDR1 SGHRS, CDR2 YFSETQ. CDR3 sequence reads: CASSLAKGQGAPEFF. The CDR3 coding sequence is TGCGCCAGCAGCTTGGCCAAGGGACAGGGGGCTCCCGAGTTCTTC.

The rearrangement uses TRBV18 and TRBJ2-2, with 7 bases matching TRBD2. From germline, CDR1 is KGHSH and CDR2 LQKENI. This CDR3 is 15 amino acids long. V lost 5 bases and J lost 2; bases outside the gene matches: 5. The CDR3 nucleotides read TGTGCCAGCTCATTGAGGACTAGAAACACCGGGGAGCTGTTTTTT. Protein sequence: CASSLRTRNTGELFF.

The chain is built from TRBV19 and TRBJ1-5; possibly TRBD1 for D (6 bases). The CDR3 has 13 residues. CDR1 and CDR2 from the germline V gene are LNHDA and SQIVND (reference sequence). Between the trimmed V and J ends, which lost 6 bases and 7 bases, there was a span of 13 bases. CDR3 sequence reads: CASSRDKRQPQHF. The CDR3 nucleotides read TGTGCCAGTAGCCGGGACAAACGACAGCCCCAGCATTTT.

The CDR3: CASSSYRGQGTGELFF. The DNA for the CDR3 is TGTGCCAGCAGCTCTTATAGGGGACAGGGAACCGGGGAGCTGTTTTTT. The chain joins TRBV7-7 to TRBJ2-2, with 9 bases matching TRBD1. Trimming removed 4 bases from V and 5 bases from J; junction bases left unmatched: 8. The germline gives CDR1 SSHAT, CDR2 FNYEAQ (reference sequence). The length of the CDR3 is 16 residues.

V gene TRBV29-1 combines with J gene TRBJ1-2; D call uncertain. Deletions cut 5 bases from V and 2 bases from J, with 12 bases between. Germline V gene lookup returns CDR1 SQVTM and CDR2 ANQGSEA. The CDR3 covers 13 residues. Here the CDR3 DNA reads TGCAGCGTTCCTGCCCCGCTAAACTATGGCTACACCTTC. It yields the protein CSVPAPLNYGYTF.

CDR3 protein: CASSTPTGEYGYTF. The CDR3 DNA reads TGCGCCAGCAGCACACCCACAGGGGAATATGGCTACACCTTC. The rearrangement links TRBV5-1 to TRBJ1-2; TRBD1 matches 7 bases. J gave up 5 bases and V 4 bases, and 8 bases lay outside the gene matches. The CDR3 contains 14 residues. In germline, CDR1 is SGHRS, CDR2 YFSETQ.

The chain uses TRBV12-3 or TRBV12-4 and TRBJ2-3, with TRBD2 matching over 8 bases. V lost 5 bases, J lost 8 bases, and 3 bases stayed unmatched. The CDR3 spans 12 residues. In nucleotides, the CDR3 is TGTGCCAGCAGTGGACTAGCTGTTACGCAGTATTTT. It codes for CASSGLAVTQYF.

This sequence joins TRBV5-1 and TRBJ2-2, with 7 bases fitting TRBD2. The trim removed 0 bases at V and 6 bases at J, leaving 8 bases unmatched. This CDR3 is 16 amino acids long. From germline, CDR1 is SGHRS and CDR2 YFSETQ. The CDR3 region is CASSLVMGGPAGELFF. CDR3 coding DNA: TGCGCCAGCAGCTTGGTGATGGGAGGGCCAGCCGGGGAGCTGTTTTTT.

In this sample, this clone turned up once. The chain uses TRBV5-6 and TRBJ1-3; D remains ambiguous. This CDR3 is built from 14 residues. The germline V gene encodes CDR1 SGHDT and CDR2 YYEEEE. Deletions cut 0 bases from V and 4 bases from J, with 8 bases between. The CDR3 DNA reads TGTGCCAGCAGCTTGGCACAGTTGGGAAACACCATATATTTT. Encoded protein: CASSLAQLGNTIYF.

This sequence joins TRBV14 and TRBJ1-1; 9 positions match TRBD1. With 4 bases clipped from V and 1 base from J, the junction kept 7 bases outside the gene matches. This CDR3 comprises 16 residues. CDR1 and CDR2 from the germline V gene are SGHDN and FVKESK. CDR3 sequence reads: CASSLRTGDTNTEAFF. CDR3 in DNA: TGTGCCAGCAGCCTAAGGACAGGGGACACGAACACTGAAGCTTTCTTT. Complete variable domain (other parts from reference TRBV14 and TRBJ1-1): EAGVTQFPSHSVIEKGQTVTLRCDPISGHDNLYWYRRVMGKEIKFLLHFVKESKQDESGMPNNRFLAERTGGTYSTLKVQPAELEDSGVYFCASSLRTGDTNTEAFFGQGTRLTVV.

The count of this clone is one. The chain combines TRBV24-1 with TRBJ2-1; weak D call: TRBD2 (6 bases). Germline V lookup: CDR1 KGHDR, CDR2 SFDVKD. The CDR3 consists of 19 residues. Trimming took off 4 bases at V and 0 bases at J, with 21 bases between the two ends. CDR3 sequence: CATSDRPGERKSSYNEQFF. As DNA, the CDR3 is TGTGCCACCAGTGACCGCCCGGGGGAGCGGAAAAGCTCCTACAATGAGCAGTTCTTC.

This chain's CDR3 is CASSSPTQGPTLDFEAFF. As DNA, the CDR3 is TGTGCCAGCAGCTCGCCCACACAGGGACCGACACTAGATTTTGAAGCTTTCTTT. The J gene is TRBJ1-1, the V gene TRBV7-9; D may be TRBD1 (6 bases). CDR1 SEHNR and CDR2 FQNEAQ come from the germline V gene (reference sequence). The CDR3 spans 18 residues. The V and J ends lost 4 bases and 7 bases respectively, with 28 bases between them.

The J gene is TRBJ2-3, the V gene TRBV29-1; 11 nucleotides line up with TRBD2. The ends lost 3 bases at V and 4 bases at J; junction bases unmatched: 0. The germline V gene has CDR1 SQVTM and CDR2 ANQGSEA. The CDR3 spans 13 residues. The CDR3 here is CSVDSGGADTQYF. CDR3 coding DNA: TGCAGCGTTGATAGCGGGGGGGCAGATACGCAGTATTTT.

The chain combines TRBV7-9 with TRBJ1-3; 7 positions agree with TRBD1. The ends lost 5 bases at V and 4 bases at J; junction bases unmatched: 5. In germline, CDR1 is SEHNR, CDR2 FQNEAQ (reference sequence). The CDR3 is made up of 14 amino acids. In DNA form, the CDR3 reads TGTGCCAGCAGCCATGGGACAGAAGGAAACACCATATATTTT. The encoded protein is CASSHGTEGNTIYF.

The chain joins TRBV18 to TRBJ2-2, with D uncertain. This CDR3 has 14 residues. In germline, CDR1 is KGHSH, CDR2 LQKENI. V was cut by 3 bases and J by 2 bases, with 7 bases left in between. The CDR3 loop reads CASSPALNTGELFF. The CDR3 DNA sequence: TGTGCCAGCTCACCGGCCTTAAACACCGGGGAGCTGTTTTTT.

The V call is TRBV30, the J call TRBJ2-6, with D tentatively TRBD1 (6 bases). Per the germline V gene, CDR1 is GTSNPN and CDR2 is SVGIG (reference sequence). The CDR3 totals 16 residues. Trimming stripped 1 base from V and 2 bases from J, with 12 bases between. CDR3 residues: CAWSGGHRAGANVLTF. Written as DNA, the CDR3 is TGTGCCTGGAGTGGAGGACACAGGGCTGGGGCCAACGTCCTGACTTTC.

J is TRBJ1-1 and V is TRBV19; TRBD1 matches at 8 bases. The trim removed 5 bases at V and 5 bases at J, leaving 7 bases unmatched. The CDR3 is 14 amino acids. CDR1 is LNHDA, CDR2 SQIVND, per germline (reference sequence). CDR3 amino acids: CASSETGAGTEAFF. CDR3 bases: TGTGCCAGTAGTGAGACAGGGGCCGGAACTGAAGCTTTCTTT.

The CDR3 DNA sequence: TGTGCCAGCAGGCGATACACCGGGGAGCTGTTTTTT. Its translation is CASRRYTGELFF. The V call is TRBV2, the J call TRBJ2-2; D remains ambiguous. V gave up 6 bases and J gave up 3 bases, with 5 bases separating them. CDR1 is SNHLY and CDR2 is FYNNEI in the germline V gene. The CDR3 sequence is 12 residues long.